Below are 18 T cell receptor beta chains sequenced from a single sample in a study of beta chain features in type 1 diabetes. Study-wide points: A moderate, significant TCRB CDR3 shortening appeared in type 1 diabetes across four CD4+ subsets.

Their target antigens are unknown. Expressed TCRB transcripts were sequenced after all isolated RNA was converted to cDNA. Profiling relied on immunoSEQ multiplex PCR, and the TCRdb table lists in-frame clones only, not all of them. The sample holds around 340,000 clones, about a tenth seen once. The source material was central memory CD4+ T cells from blood. The receptors shown here come from a young man with type 1 diabetes.

The gene calls are TRBV7-2 and TRBJ1-1; D is unclear. Trimming pared 2 bases from V and 5 bases from J, leaving 21 bases between. Germline values: CDR1 SGHTA, CDR2 FQGNSA. The CDR3 has 17 residues. In DNA form, the CDR3 reads TGTGCCAGCAGCTTACATTACTCGGGCGTGAGTGGGACTGAAGCTTTCTTT. Its translation is CASSLHYSGVSGTEAFF.

This clone turned up a few times. The rearrangement uses TRBV9 and TRBJ1-4; TRBD1 might be the D (6 bases). V lost 3 bases and J lost 4, with 13 bases in between. Germline CDR1 and CDR2: SGDLS and YYNGEE. CDR3 length: 15 residues. CDR3 in amino acids: CASSATGTSNEKLFF. The CDR3 coding sequence is TGTGCCAGCAGCGCTACCGGGACAAGTAATGAAAAACTGTTTTTT. Full variable domain (missing parts from reference TRBV9 and TRBJ1-4): DSGVTQTPKHLITATGQRVTLRCSPRSGDLSVYWYQQSLDQGLQFLIQYYNGEERAKGNILERFSAQQFPDLHSELNLSSLELGDSALYFCASSATGTSNEKLFFGSGTQLSVL.

This clone was counted only a few times. J is TRBJ1-4 and V is TRBV19; D is unresolved. Trimming pared 9 bases from V and 8 bases from J, leaving 16 bases between. Germline V gene lookup returns CDR1 LNHDA and CDR2 SQIVND (reference sequence). The CDR3 runs to 13 residues. The CDR3 loop is CASSIGFQEKLFF. Written as DNA, the CDR3 is TGTGCCAGCTCTATCGGGTTTCAAGAAAAACTGTTTTTT.

The gene calls are TRBV15 and TRBJ1-2; TRBD1 matches 7 bases. Germline V gene lookup returns CDR1 LNHNV and CDR2 YYDKDF (reference sequence). Trimming took 8 bases from V and 6 from J; bases not matched to a gene: 9. The CDR3 covers 13 residues. CDR3 DNA: TGTGCCACCGCCGGGGGGGACAGAAATGGCTACACCTTC. Protein sequence: CATAGGDRNGYTF.

V usage is TRBV2 and J usage is TRBJ2-7, with unresolved D. The V gene's germline CDR1 is SNHLY and CDR2 FYNNEI. V lost 5 bases and J 7 bases, leaving 15 bases between the germline ends. The CDR3 contains 13 residues. The CDR3 protein is CASSQAAWKEQYF. In nucleotides, the CDR3 is TGTGCCAGCAGTCAGGCGGCGTGGAAAGAGCAGTACTTC.

Remarks on this clone: Other DNA sequences of this sample code for an identical CDR3. This chain links TRBV7-2 with TRBJ2-5; TRBD1 or TRBD2 may be the D gene (5 bases each). The germline V and J ends were trimmed by 0 bases and 0 bases, with 5 bases remaining between them. CDR1 SGHTA and CDR2 FQGNSA come from the germline V gene. The CDR3 totals 14 residues. The CDR3 spells CASSLAGHQETQYF. CDR3 coding DNA: TGTGCCAGCAGCTTAGCGGGACACCAAGAGACCCAGTACTTC.

The J gene is TRBJ1-1, the V gene TRBV6-5; D gene ambiguous. Germline CDR1 MNHEY, CDR2 SVGAGI. Trimming left V 6 bases short and J 6 bases short, with 14 bases between. The CDR3 covers 13 residues. This CDR3 reads CASSLGIAAEAFF. DNA for the CDR3: TGTGCCAGCAGCCTGGGTATAGCGGCTGAAGCTTTCTTT.

This clone was counted a few times. Other DNA variants within this sample encode the same CDR3. The chain recombines TRBV5-1 with TRBJ1-1; D ambiguous. CDR3 size: 14 residues. Germline V lookup: CDR1 SGHRS, CDR2 YFSETQ. Trimming stripped 0 bases from V and 1 base from J, with 7 bases between. The CDR3 here is CASSLGGRNTEAFF. As DNA, the CDR3 is TGCGCCAGCAGCTTGGGAGGTCGGAACACTGAAGCTTTCTTT.

This chain links TRBV18 with TRBJ1-2, with D unresolved. This CDR3 contains 12 residues. The V gene's germline CDR1 is KGHSH and CDR2 LQKENI. V was pared by 5 bases and J by 2 bases, with 6 bases between. CDR3 in amino acids: CASSDKNYGYTF. The CDR3 DNA is TGTGCCAGCTCAGACAAAAACTATGGCTACACCTTC.

This clone was found a few times. This chain uses TRBV7-2 with TRBJ2-2; D is perhaps TRBD2 (5 bases). The CDR3 covers 16 residues. CDR1 is SGHTA and CDR2 is FQGNSA in the germline V gene. V was shortened by 0 bases and J by 5 bases, with 13 bases between the two germline ends. CDR3 in amino acids: CASSLAASGRTGELFF. DNA for the CDR3: TGTGCCAGCAGCTTAGCCGCGAGCGGCCGGACCGGGGAGCTGTTTTTT.

This clone has more than one count but fewer than ten. V gene TRBV27 combines with J gene TRBJ1-6; D remains unclear. The V gene lost 3 bases and the J gene lost 10 bases, with 10 bases spanning the gap. Germline CDR1 MNHEY, CDR2 SMNVEV (reference sequence). The length of the CDR3 is 13 residues. The CDR3 reads CASSFATGSPLHF. The CDR3 nucleotides are TGTGCCAGCAGTTTCGCTACGGGCTCACCCCTCCACTTT.

Comments on this clone: Other DNA sequences in this sample translate to the same CDR3. The chain employs TRBV18 and TRBJ2-7, with TRBD1 identical over 7 bases. J lost 3 bases, V lost 0 bases, and 2 bases had no gene match. Germline CDR1 and CDR2: KGHSH and LQKENI. This CDR3 region has 14 residues. CDR3 in DNA: TGTGCCAGCTCACCACCGACAGGGAACTACGAGCAGTACTTC. This encodes CASSPPTGNYEQYF.

This clone was found a few times. This chain links TRBV7-9 with TRBJ2-7; D may correspond to TRBD1 or TRBD2 (5 bases each). Germline V gene lookup returns CDR1 SEHNR and CDR2 FQNEAQ (reference sequence). V shed 5 bases and J shed 4 bases, with 18 bases lying between them. This CDR3 has 15 residues. In DNA, the CDR3 is TGTGCCAGCAGCAAGGGGACCTTTACCGTGTACGAGCAGTACTTC. Translated: CASSKGTFTVYEQYF.

This clone was picked up many times. The genes are TRBV7-2 and TRBJ2-5; 11 bases agree with TRBD2. The length of the CDR3 is 14 residues. Germline loops: CDR1 SGHTA, CDR2 FQGNSA. The junction had 1 base not matched to a gene; V was cut back by 2 bases and J by 5 bases. The CDR3 protein is CASSLTSGGETQYF. The CDR3 DNA follows: TGTGCCAGCAGCTTAACTAGCGGGGGTGAGACCCAGTACTTC.

The rearrangement uses TRBV2 and TRBJ1-4; no clear D. CDR1 is SNHLY, CDR2 FYNNEI, per germline. V was cut by 4 bases and J by 10 bases, with 19 bases left in between. CDR3 length: 15 residues. DNA of the CDR3: TGTGCCAGCAGTGTAAGTGAGGCCGATGTCGGAAAACTGTTTTTT. It specifies CASSVSEADVGKLFF.

This clone was seen a handful of times. V gene TRBV7-2 combines with J gene TRBJ1-6; the D is unclear. The CDR3 spans 13 residues. CDR1 is SGHTA and CDR2 is FQGNSA in the germline V gene. Trimming removed 4 bases at V and 9 bases at J, with 10 bases between. As DNA, the CDR3 is TGTGCCAGCAGCTCCCACCAAGGTTCACCCCTCCACTTT. As protein: CASSSHQGSPLHF.

This clone was detected only a few times. This rearrangement joins TRBV9 to TRBJ2-5; 7 nucleotides agree with TRBD1. CDR3 length: 14 amino acids. Unmatched junction bases numbered 6, after V lost 3 bases and J lost 4 bases. From germline, CDR1 is SGDLS and CDR2 YYNGEE. The CDR3 is CASSARDRVETQYF. For the CDR3, the DNA is TGTGCCAGCAGCGCCCGTGACAGGGTAGAGACCCAGTACTTC.

Only a few counts were recorded for this clone. The chain links TRBV28 to TRBJ1-4, with D perhaps matching TRBD1 (6 bases). The V end was cut by 4 bases, the J end by 6 bases, with 18 bases between. The germline V gene encodes CDR1 MDHEN and CDR2 SYDVKM. CDR3 length equals 16 residues. DNA of the CDR3: TGTGCCAGCAGTTCCCCTCCCGGGGGGCAGGATGAAAAACTGTTTTTT. Translation: CASSSPPGGQDEKLFF.